The clone carrying this T cell receptor (beta chain) was detected a few times. What it binds is unknown. This specimen comes from a study of CD8 T cells in ankylosing spondylitis. Study-level results: A TCR beta motif of about eight highly homologous variants seemed to mark ankylosing spondylitis blood.

Molecular-barcoded quantitative 5'-RACE produced these TCR beta libraries. TCRdb analysed the 5' RACE reads with MiXCR anew, one entry per CDR3 protein. Of about 540,000 distinct CDR3 sequences listed, roughly 12% were seen once; the top ten hold about 6.8%. Sample: blood, either unsorted or a sorted T cell fraction (not recorded which). The clonotype originates from a male donor with ankylosing spondylitis.

The CDR3: CATSRDGIAGAYEQYV. CDR3 nucleotide sequence: TGTGCCACCAGCAGAGATGGGATAGCAGGGGCCTACGAGCAGTACGTC. The rearrangement joins TRBV15 to TRBJ2-7, with D possibly being TRBD1 (6 bases). Germline lookup yields CDR1 LNHNV and CDR2 YYDKDF (reference sequence). V gave up 0 bases and J gave up 2 bases, with 14 bases separating them. This CDR3 comprises 16 residues.